The T cell receptor (beta chain) under discussion was sequenced for a study of T cell repertoires in cytomegalovirus infection. Whole-study context: CMV epitopes used comprised recently identified HLA-C-restricted ones and well-studied HLA-B-restricted ones. Both CMV infection and a matching HLA type were indicated by public TCR beta signatures. General study results and limits: Cumulative public TCR beta family frequency identified carriers of CMV plus the relevant HLA. HLA-C-restricted CMV clonotypes gave the most frequent clonotype in two of eight donors.

A single record per CDR3 protein comes from TCRdb applying MiXCR to the reads. The sample includes some 590,000 distinct CDR3 sequences, almost 40% of them seen just once. Of note for this clonotype: Its antigen is not known.

This TCR was sampled from a human donor in good health (CMV status not recorded). Some clones in this sample may be carry-over from other donors' samples. The source material was cultured PBMCs, sampled from culture after CMV antigen stimulation.

The CDR3 DNA reads as TGTGCCAGCAAGACTGCCCCGGGACTAGCGGGTGGCGAGCAGTACTTC. The encoded protein is CASKTAPGLAGGEQYF. The chain recombines TRBV7-2 with TRBJ2-7; 12 bases line up with TRBD2. The V gene end was trimmed by 7 bases and the J gene end by 6 bases; junction bases not matched to a gene: 13. Germline loops: CDR1 SGHTA, CDR2 FQGNSA. CDR3 length: 16 residues.